This TCR beta chain is drawn from a study of OX40 agonist ivuxolimab in advanced cancers. Study-wide context: The study enrolled dose-escalation patients with hepatocellular carcinoma, melanoma, renal cell or head and neck cancer. Eligibility admitted prior anti-PD-1, anti-PD-L1 or anti-CTLA-4 therapy; about 42% had some. Overall study findings and caveats: Relatively little clonal expansion, among the lowest observed, appeared in partial responders at 0.1-3.0 mg/kg.

Details on this clone: What it binds is unknown.

V was trimmed by 6 bases and J by 6 bases, leaving 12 bases between them. Germline-derived CDR1 and CDR2 are MNHEY and SVGAGI. The CDR3 covers 13 residues. Some clones are missing from TCRdb's copy, which holds only in-frame ones; the method was immunoSEQ multiplex PCR. The sample shows tens of thousands of clones, around 90% of them seen only once. Patients were ruled out by autoimmune disease history or systemic immunosuppression. This receptor was identified in an adult with an advanced solid tumor such as melanoma, head and neck, liver or kidney cancer. The rearrangement links TRBV6-5 to TRBJ2-4; a possible D gene is TRBD2 (6 bases). The sequences come from CD4+ or CD8+ T cells sorted from blood, collected in a trial of the OX40 agonist ivuxolimab. CDR3 amino acids: CASRPAGLNIQYF. The CDR3 DNA is TGTGCCAGCAGACCAGCGGGTTTAAACATTCAGTACTTC.